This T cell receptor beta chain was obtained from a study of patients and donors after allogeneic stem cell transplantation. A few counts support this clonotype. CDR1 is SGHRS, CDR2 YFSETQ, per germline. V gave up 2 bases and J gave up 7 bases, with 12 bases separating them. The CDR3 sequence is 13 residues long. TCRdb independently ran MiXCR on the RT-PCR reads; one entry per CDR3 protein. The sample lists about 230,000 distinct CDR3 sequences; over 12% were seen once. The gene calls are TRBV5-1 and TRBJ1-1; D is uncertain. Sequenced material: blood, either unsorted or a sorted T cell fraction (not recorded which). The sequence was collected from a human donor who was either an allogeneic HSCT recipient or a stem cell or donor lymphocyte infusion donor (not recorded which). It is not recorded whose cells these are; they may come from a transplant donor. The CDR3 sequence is CASSLGPAREAFF. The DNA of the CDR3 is TGCGCCAGCAGCTTAGGTCCAGCCCGTGAAGCTTTCTTT.